A single sample is the source of the 14 T cell receptor beta chains below, sequenced in a study of blood T cell repertoires in COVID-19. Assay used: immunoSEQ multiplex PCR; TCRdb lists only in-frame clones, some missing. The sample lists 250,000 to 300,000 clones, around 83% seen once, with about 4% in the top ten. Material for sequencing was peripheral blood. The receptors come from a man younger than 35 with active or convalescent COVID-19.

The chain has TRBV21-1 and TRBJ2-7; TRBD1, the D gene given by the table, was not confirmed from the DNA. TRBV21-1 is recorded as a pseudogene. This CDR3 contains 16 residues. CDR3: CASSKFTGQVLREQYF. CDR3 sequence (DNA): TGTGCCAGCAGCAAATTTACAGGACAGGTACTTCGTGAGCAGTACTTC.

The rearrangement uses TRBV7-6 and TRBJ1-1; possible D gene TRBD1, 6 bases. The germline CDR1 and CDR2 sequences are SGHVS and FNYEAQ. V was trimmed by 5 bases and J by 2 bases, leaving 15 bases between them. The CDR3 length is 15 residues. DNA of the CDR3: TGTGCCAGCAGCCATAATGGGGGCCTTAACACTGAAGCTTTCTTT. Residues: CASSHNGGLNTEAFF.

The V call is TRBV19, the J call TRBJ2-1, with 7 positions matching TRBD2. The germline gives CDR1 LNHDA, CDR2 SQIVND (reference sequence). The V and J ends lost 3 bases and 3 bases, in that order; junction bases with no gene match: 8. This CDR3 region has 16 residues. DNA for the CDR3: TGTGCCAGTAGTATGTTTTTTGCGGGAGTCTACAATGAGCAGTTCTTC. Its translation: CASSMFFAGVYNEQFF.

V and J are TRBV6-5 and TRBJ1-5; a weak D match, TRBD1 (5 bases). From germline, CDR1 is MNHEY and CDR2 SVGAGI. Trimming stripped 8 bases from V and 0 bases from J, with 8 bases between. The CDR3 spans 13 residues. The CDR3 coding sequence is TGTGCCAGCGGGGGAGGTAGCAATCAGCCCCAGCATTTT. It encodes CASGGGSNQPQHF.

In its sample, this clone was seen once. Other DNA sequences in the sample encode the same CDR3. The chain couples TRBV19 to TRBJ1-5; no definite D call. Germline V gene lookup returns CDR1 LNHDA and CDR2 SQIVND (reference sequence). CDR3 length equals 14 residues. V lost 1 base, J lost 4 bases, and 8 bases lay in between. The CDR3 region is CASSIGSGNQPQHF. In DNA form, the CDR3 reads TGTGCCAGTAGTATAGGTTCGGGGAATCAGCCCCAGCATTTT.

This clone came up once. The chain has TRBV27 and TRBJ2-3; TRBD2 matches at 9 bases. Unmatched junction bases numbered 3, after V lost 7 bases and J lost 1 base. The CDR3 contains 14 residues. Germline-derived CDR1 and CDR2 are MNHEY and SMNVEV (reference sequence). As DNA, the CDR3 is TGTGCCAGCAAACTAGCGGGTGGCACAGATACGCAGTATTTT. It is translated as CASKLAGGTDTQYF.

This rearrangement joins TRBV5-6 to TRBJ1-5, with D possibly TRBD1 on 6 matching bases. The V end lost 4 bases, the J end lost 5 bases, and 13 bases lay between the germline ends. Per the germline V gene, CDR1 is SGHDT and CDR2 is YYEEEE. CDR3 size: 14 residues. The CDR3 spells CASSIGTSYQPQHF. Here the CDR3 DNA reads TGTGCCAGCAGCATCGGGACAAGCTATCAGCCCCAGCATTTT.

V and J are TRBV19 and TRBJ1-2; TRBD1 matches 8 bases. The CDR3 is 15 residues long. Germline values: CDR1 LNHDA, CDR2 SQIVND (reference sequence). The ends lost 3 bases at V and 4 bases at J; junction bases unmatched: 7. The chain's CDR3 is CASSIAGQGTYGYTF. The CDR3 bases are TGTGCCAGTAGTATTGCCGGACAGGGTACCTATGGCTACACCTTC.

This chain joins TRBV20-1 and TRBJ1-1; D uncertain. Between the trimmed V and J ends, which lost 8 bases and 5 bases, there was a span of 12 bases. Germline CDR1 DFQATT, CDR2 SNEGSKA (reference sequence). The CDR3 is 11 residues long. For the CDR3, the DNA is TGCAGTACCGGAGAGGTAACTGAAGCTTTCTTT. Its protein is CSTGEVTEAFF.

This chain uses TRBV3-1 (or the pseudogene TRBV3-2) with TRBJ1-1, with 9 nucleotides matching TRBD1. The CDR3 has 14 amino acids. The germline V gene has CDR1 LGHDT and CDR2 YNNKEL (reference sequence). Germline trimming cut 7 bases from V and 5 bases from J; bases unmatched to any gene: 8. This CDR3 is CASKYADRGTEAFF. CDR3 coding DNA: TGTGCCAGCAAATATGCGGACAGGGGAACTGAAGCTTTCTTT.

This sequence joins TRBV4-3 and TRBJ2-1; TRBD2 might be the D (6 bases). V lost 1 base and J 12 bases, leaving 19 bases between the germline ends. Germline assignment: CDR1 LGHNA and CDR2 YSLEER. The CDR3 sequence is 15 residues long. The CDR3 loop reads CASSQATRELPMQFF. CDR3 bases: TGCGCCAGCAGCCAAGCGACTCGGGAGCTGCCTATGCAGTTCTTC.

The rearrangement joins TRBV7-9 to TRBJ2-2, with TRBD1 identical over 7 bases. The germline CDR1 and CDR2 sequences are SEHNR and FQNEAQ (reference sequence). After removal of 6 bases from V and 1 base from J, the junction contained 11 bases not matched to a gene. The CDR3 extends over 17 amino acids. The CDR3 DNA reads as TGTGCCAGCAGTACCGCATTTCAGGGGGTGAACACCGGGGAGCTGTTTTTT. Its translation is CASSTAFQGVNTGELFF.

V usage is TRBV6-5 and J usage is TRBJ1-2, with D perhaps matching TRBD1 (6 bases). V dropped 2 bases and J dropped 2 bases, with 12 bases sitting between them. The germline V gene has CDR1 MNHEY and CDR2 SVGAGI. The length of the CDR3 is 15 residues. CDR3 nucleotides: TGTGCCAGCAGTTACCGATCCCAGGGGAACTATGGCTACACCTTC. Amino acids: CASSYRSQGNYGYTF.

The chain carries TRBV7-9 and TRBJ2-7, with D unclear. Trimming left V 3 bases short and J 6 bases short, with 9 bases between. CDR1 is SEHNR, CDR2 FQNEAQ, per germline (reference sequence). This CDR3 has 12 residues. The CDR3 nucleotides read TGTGCCAGCAGCTTCCCTCACGGCGAGCAGTACTTC. It specifies CASSFPHGEQYF.